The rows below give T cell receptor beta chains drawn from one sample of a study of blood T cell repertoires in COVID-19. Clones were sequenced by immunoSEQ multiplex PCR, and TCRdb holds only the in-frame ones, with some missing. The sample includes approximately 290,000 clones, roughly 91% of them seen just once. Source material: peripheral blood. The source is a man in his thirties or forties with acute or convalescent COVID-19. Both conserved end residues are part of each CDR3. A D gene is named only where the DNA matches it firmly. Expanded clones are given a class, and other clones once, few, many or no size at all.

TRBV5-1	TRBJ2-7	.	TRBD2	CASRTTGLASYEQYF	TGCGCCAGCCGCACCACGGGACTAGCGAGTTACGAGCAGTACTTC
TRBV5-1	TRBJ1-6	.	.	CASSPSPKGGYNSPLHF	TGCGCCAGCAGCCCCTCTCCTAAAGGAGGTTATAATTCACCCCTCCACTTT
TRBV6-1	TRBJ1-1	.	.	CASSEERGTKAFF	TGTGCCAGCAGTGAAGAGCGGGGGACGAAAGCTTTCTTT
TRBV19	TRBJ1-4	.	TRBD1	CASRPTGGSEKLFF	TGTGCCAGTAGGCCCACAGGGGGCAGTGAAAAACTGTTTTTT
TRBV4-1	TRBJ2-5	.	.	CASSPRGLGGETQYF	TGCGCCAGCAGCCCGAGGGGACTAGGGGGCGAGACCCAGTACTTC
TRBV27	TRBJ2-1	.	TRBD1	CASGARGPNEQFF	TGTGCCAGCGGAGCAAGGGGGCCCAATGAGCAGTTCTTC
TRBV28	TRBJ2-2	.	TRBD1	CASRPGQGIDTGELFF	TGTGCCAGCAGGCCCGGACAGGGGATAGACACCGGGGAGCTGTTTTTT
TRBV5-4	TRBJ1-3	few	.	CASSLGGRGGNTIYF	TGTGCCAGCAGCTTGGGAGGCAGGGGTGGAAACACCATATATTTT
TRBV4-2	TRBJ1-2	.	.	CASSQHGGGEGYTF	TGTGCCAGCAGCCAACACGGGGGGGGAGAAGGCTACACCTTC
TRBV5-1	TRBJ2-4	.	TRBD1	CASSLGVDGQVPYF	TGCGCCAGCAGCTTGGGGGTCGATGGACAGGTTCCATACTTC
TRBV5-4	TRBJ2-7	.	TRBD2	CASSFISGGVGYEQYF	TGTGCCAGCAGCTTCATTAGCGGGGGGGTAGGGTACGAGCAGTACTTC
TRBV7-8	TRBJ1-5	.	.	CASSLYREPNQPQHF	TGTGCCAGCAGCTTGTACAGGGAACCTAATCAGCCCCAGCATTTT
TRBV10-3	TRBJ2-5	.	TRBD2	CAIRASGGGTQETQYF	TGTGCCATCAGGGCTAGTGGCGGGGGGACTCAAGAGACCCAGTACTTC
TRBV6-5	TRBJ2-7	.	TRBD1	CASSTGASYEQYF	TGTGCCAGCAGTACAGGGGCGAGTTACGAGCAGTACTTC
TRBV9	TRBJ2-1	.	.	CASSVSGDSHNEQFF	TGTGCCAGCAGCGTATCAGGAGACAGCCACAATGAGCAGTTCTTC
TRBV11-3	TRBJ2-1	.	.	CASSFRRGSYNEQFF	TGTGCCAGCAGCTTCCGGCGGGGTTCCTACAATGAGCAGTTCTTC
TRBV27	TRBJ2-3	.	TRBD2	CASSQSSGGATDTQYF	TGTGCCAGCAGCCAATCTAGCGGGGGGGCCACAGATACGCAGTATTTT
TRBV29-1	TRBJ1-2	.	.	CSADRSYGYTF	TGCAGCGCCGACAGATCATATGGCTACACCTTC
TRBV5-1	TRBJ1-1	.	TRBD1	CASSLADRDTEAFF	TGCGCCAGCAGCTTGGCTGACAGGGACACTGAAGCTTTCTTT
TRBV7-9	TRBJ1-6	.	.	CASSSISSSYNSPLHF	TGTGCCAGCAGCTCGATTTCTAGCTCCTATAATTCACCCCTCCACTTT
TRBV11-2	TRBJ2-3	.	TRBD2	CASSLGLAGPYTQYF	TGTGCCAGCAGCTTAGGACTAGCGGGACCTTATACGCAGTATTTT
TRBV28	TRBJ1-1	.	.	CASSLFSNRVTEAFF	TGTGCCAGCAGTTTATTTAGTAACAGAGTCACTGAAGCTTTCTTT
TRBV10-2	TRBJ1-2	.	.	CASKGSGQYHGYTF	TGCGCCAGCAAGGGTTCGGGACAATACCATGGCTACACCTTC
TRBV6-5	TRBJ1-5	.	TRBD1	CATRDSKPNQPQHF	TGTGCCACCCGGGACAGCAAACCCAATCAGCCCCAGCATTTT
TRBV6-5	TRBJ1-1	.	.	CASSYSILGAAEAFF	TGTGCCAGCAGTTACTCGATATTGGGGGCCGCTGAAGCTTTCTTT
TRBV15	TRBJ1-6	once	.	CATSLGAGSPLHF	TGTGCCACCAGCTTAGGCGCGGGATCACCCCTCCACTTT
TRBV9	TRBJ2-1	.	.	CASSGGRFEESSYNEQFF	TGTGCCAGCAGCGGGGGCCGGTTCGAGGAGAGCTCCTACAATGAGCAGTTCTTC
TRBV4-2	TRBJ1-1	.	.	CASSPPLELNTEAFF	TGTGCCAGCAGCCCGCCACTAGAGCTGAACACTGAAGCTTTCTTT
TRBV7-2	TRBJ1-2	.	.	CASSSGYGYTF	TGTGCCAGCAGCTCGGGCTATGGCTACACCTTC
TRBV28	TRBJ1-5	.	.	CASSLGPPMGQPQHF	TGTGCCAGCAGTTTGGGGCCCCCGATGGGACAGCCCCAGCATTTT
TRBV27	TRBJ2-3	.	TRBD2	CASSGVGGGARADTQYF	TGTGCCAGCAGTGGGGTTGGCGGGGGGGCTAGGGCAGATACGCAGTATTTT
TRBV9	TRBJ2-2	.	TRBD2	CASSGLAGGYTGELFF	TGTGCCAGCAGCGGACTAGCGGGGGGTTACACCGGGGAGCTGTTTTTT
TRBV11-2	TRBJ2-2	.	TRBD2	CASNRLAGPTGELFF	TGTGCCAGCAACAGACTAGCGGGACCCACCGGGGAGCTGTTTTTT
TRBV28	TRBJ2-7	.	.	CASTSRLSSIRGSYEQYF	TGTGCCAGTACTTCACGACTTAGCTCAATACGGGGCTCCTACGAGCAGTACTTC
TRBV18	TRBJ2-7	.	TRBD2	CASSPGTSGLNSEQYF	TGTGCCAGCTCGCCCGGGACTAGCGGGCTGAACTCCGAGCAGTACTTC
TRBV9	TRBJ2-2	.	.	CASSVGSVDTGELFF	TGTGCCAGCAGCGTAGGGTCGGTGGACACCGGGGAGCTGTTTTTT
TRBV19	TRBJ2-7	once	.	CASTNKPGLPYEQYF	TGTGCCAGTACCAATAAACCGGGACTCCCCTACGAGCAGTACTTC
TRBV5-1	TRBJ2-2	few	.	CASSQITGELFF	TGCGCCAGCAGCCAGATCACCGGGGAGCTGTTTTTT
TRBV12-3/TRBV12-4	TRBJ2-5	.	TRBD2	CASSLAEGTQYF	TGTGCCAGCAGTCTAGCGGAGGGGACCCAGTACTTC
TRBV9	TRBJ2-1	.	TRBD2	CASSPPAGGAYNEQFF	TGTGCCAGCAGCCCTCCGGCGGGGGGGGCCTACAATGAGCAGTTCTTC
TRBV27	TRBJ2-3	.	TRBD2	CAIRVAGGDRTQYF	TGTGCCATAAGAGTAGCGGGGGGCGATCGTACGCAGTATTTT
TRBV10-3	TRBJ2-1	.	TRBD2	CAISGSGRALNEQFF	TGTGCCATCAGCGGAAGCGGGAGGGCCTTGAATGAGCAGTTCTTC
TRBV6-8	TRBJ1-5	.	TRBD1	CASSGGTGVVQPQHF	TGTGCCAGCAGTGGGGGGACAGGGGTTGTTCAGCCCCAGCATTTT
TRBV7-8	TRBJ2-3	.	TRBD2	CASSTISGLAGGTDTQYF	TGTGCCAGCAGCACTATTTCAGGACTAGCGGGGGGCACAGATACGCAGTATTTT
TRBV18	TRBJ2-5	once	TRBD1	CASSPGTGETQYF	TGTGCCAGCTCACCGGGGACAGGGGAGACCCAGTACTTC
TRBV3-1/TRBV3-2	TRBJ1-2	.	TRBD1	CASSQTGFGGYTF	TGTGCCAGCAGCCAGACAGGGTTCGGGGGCTACACCTTC
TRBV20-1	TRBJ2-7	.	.	CSASRGKNEQYF	TGCAGTGCTAGTAGGGGTAAGAACGAGCAGTACTTC
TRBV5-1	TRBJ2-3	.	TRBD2	CASVGGVSTDTQYF	TGCGCCAGCGTGGGAGGGGTGAGCACAGATACGCAGTATTTT
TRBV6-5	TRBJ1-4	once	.	CASSYSTETNEKLFF	TGTGCCAGCAGTTACTCAACTGAGACTAATGAAAAACTGTTTTTT
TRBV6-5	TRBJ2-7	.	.	CAGGRHTADNYEQYF	TGTGCTGGAGGACGTCATACGGCGGATAATTACGAGCAGTACTTC
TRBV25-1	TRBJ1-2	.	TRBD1	CASSGPGQGDYGYTF	TGTGCCAGCAGTGGACCGGGACAGGGGGACTATGGCTACACCTTC
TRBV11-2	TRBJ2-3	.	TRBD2	CASSLDSGRADTQYF	TGTGCCAGCAGCTTAGACAGCGGGAGGGCCGATACGCAGTATTTT
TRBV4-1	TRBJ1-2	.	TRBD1	CASSQEQGADYGYTF	TGCGCCAGCAGCCAAGAACAGGGGGCGGACTATGGCTACACCTTC
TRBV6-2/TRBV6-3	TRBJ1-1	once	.	CASSYGVTEAFF	TGTGCCAGCAGTTACGGAGTTACTGAAGCTTTCTTT
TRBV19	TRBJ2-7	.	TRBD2	CASSIVAGEAYEQYF	TGTGCCAGTAGTATAGTAGCGGGAGAAGCCTACGAGCAGTACTTC
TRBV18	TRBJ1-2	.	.	CASFLQGHYGYTF	TGTGCCAGCTTCTTACAGGGCCACTATGGCTACACCTTC
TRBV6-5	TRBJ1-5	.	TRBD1	CASSTDRGSNQPQHF	TGTGCCAGCAGCACTGACAGGGGTAGCAATCAGCCCCAGCATTTT
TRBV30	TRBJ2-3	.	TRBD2	CAWTQGAGGLRYTDTQYF	TGTGCCTGGACCCAGGGAGCGGGGGGCCTCAGATACACAGATACGCAGTATTTT
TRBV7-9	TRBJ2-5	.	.	CASSFGEETQYF	TGTGCCAGCAGCTTCGGGGAGGAGACCCAGTACTTC
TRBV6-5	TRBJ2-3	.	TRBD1	CASSWDSRTSTDTQYF	TGTGCCAGCAGTTGGGACAGCAGAACTAGCACAGATACGCAGTATTTT